This TCR beta chain was found in a study of OX40 agonist ivuxolimab in advanced cancers. About the research overall: An agonistic anti-OX40 (CD134) antibody, ivuxolimab, was used to treat the patients.

Germline V gives CDR1 SEHNR, CDR2 FQNEAQ (reference sequence). The length of the CDR3 is 15 residues. The junction had 4 bases not matched to a gene; V was cut back by 5 bases and J by 4 bases. Findings and limits, study-wide: The expanded peripheral T cells' antigen specificity was not determined. At doses 0.1 to 3.0 mg/kg, CD4+ and CD8+ clones expanded.

The protocol was immunoSEQ multiplex PCR, while the TCRdb copy is restricted to in-frame clones and leaves out a portion. The sample records under 20,000 clones, around four fifths being singletons. On this clone: Its antigen is still unknown.

V and J are TRBV7-9 and TRBJ2-1, with TRBD2 matching over 11 bases. The sequencing used CD4+ or CD8+ T cells sorted from blood, collected in a trial of the OX40 agonist ivuxolimab. The clonotype was recovered from an adult with an advanced solid tumor such as melanoma, head and neck, liver or kidney cancer. CDR3 in amino acids: CASSPTSGSYNEQFF. The CDR3 region has the DNA TGTGCCAGCAGCCCAACTAGCGGGAGTTACAATGAGCAGTTCTTC.